Included here is one TCR beta chain sequence, with context. The antigen it recognizes is unknown. Nothing much larger sits one base from this clone, and base qualities are not available. Separate from the approximately 670-subject first cohort, the validation cohort of roughly 110 subjects was the group to which the donors belonged. Trimming costs V 2 bases and J 5 bases, and their ends lie 13 bases apart. From the cysteine through the phenylalanine, the CDR3 covers 16 amino acids. Solely the CDR3 DNA is kept, with 48 bases framed from the first base. The germline V gene (reference sequence) supplies CDR1 LNHDA and CDR2 SQIVND. The sample originates from a study of cytomegalovirus exposure and HLA in healthy donors (dated by TCRdb to 2016 to 2017). Notes on the research overall: A later analysis indicated that the 100 to 150 validation repertoires were generated on the platform also employed for the approximately 700 repertoires of the first cohort. To predict cytomegalovirus infection status, the study combined high-throughput TCR immunosequencing, statistical association of individual TCRs with disease status, and machine learning. The study was designed to test whether signatures of past pathogen exposure could be identified by cataloging public T cell receptors. Besides the first cohort of hundreds of subjects, a separate validation cohort made up of over 95 different subjects was used. Study-wide findings and limitations: Cytomegalovirus status was reported to be diagnosed by the classifier with high specificity and sensitivity in both the original and validation cohorts. The validation cohort had no HLA typing available for a later analysis, so co-occurrence within that cohort was assessed over all 130 or so repertoires. A later analysis found that TCRs clustered in the first cohort also tended to co-occur in the 120 validation repertoires, with approximately 95% of cluster scores above 0. In vitro tests confirmed that a few of the cytomegalovirus-associated TCR beta chains recognize cytomegalovirus antigens. Across donors, most TCR sequences were observed very rarely, whereas some public TCRs were present in many individuals. The study listed 150 to 200 TCR beta chains as associated with cytomegalovirus. According to the authors, the approach could potentially be generalized to other disease states and immunological phenotypes.

Library preparation employed the immunoSEQ multiplex PCR assay. In the source study's methods: To diagnose cytomegalovirus status from the catalog of TCR beta chain sequences, a statistical classification framework was built. Not all clones reach the TCRdb copy of this immuneACCESS table, which keeps in-frame sequences only. Checked studies attribute under half of the gap to unresolved V genes and leave the rest unexplained. That table supplies the V and J calls and clone size; D and trimming were determined from the DNA. Across this sample there are some 340,000 clones, with approximately 90% seen only once. The ten most abundant clones make up over 1% of the sample.

The sample consisted of PBMCs. This receptor was taken from a woman in her thirties in good health and CMV-seropositive. The chain couples TRBV19 to TRBJ1-6; the D segment cannot be called with confidence. The DNA sequence is as follows: TGTGCCAGTAGTATATCACCGAGGAGTGATAATTCACCCCTCCACTTT. Translated, this is CASSISPRSDNSPLHF.